This is a list of T cell receptor beta chains from one sample in a study of response to subunit inactivated influenza vaccine. TCRdb analysed the RT-PCR reads with MiXCR anew, one entry per CDR3 protein. Of roughly 700,000 distinct CDR3 sequences detected, about 15% appear once; the ten largest clones hold approximately 6.5%. The source material was PBMCs from blood, sampled approximately 15 days before vaccination. These receptors were collected from a man aged 50-60 years who received an inactivated influenza vaccine. Each CDR3 is given with its conserved first and last residue.

V: TRBV6-2/TRBV6-3; J: TRBJ2-1; CDR3: CASSLGLASTEQFF
V: TRBV6-2/TRBV6-3; J: TRBJ2-2; CDR3: CARKNTGELFF
V: TRBV19; J: TRBJ1-5; CDR3: CASSTGSQILRQPQHF
V: TRBV30; J: TRBJ1-1; CDR3: CAWSQKGSTEAFF
V: TRBV11-2; J: TRBJ2-5; CDR3: CASSLATWGKETQYF
V: TRBV27; J: TRBJ2-1; CDR3: CASIPGTGGYNEQFF
V: TRBV19; J: TRBJ1-5; CDR3: CASSKRDEFLRYSNQPQHF
V: TRBV5-6; J: TRBJ2-1; CDR3: CASSLGVAGVFSYNEQFF
V: TRBV15; J: TRBJ2-1; CDR3: CATSRGDNSYNEQFF
V: TRBV5-8; J: TRBJ1-2; CDR3: CASSEQRGYGYTF
V: TRBV2; J: TRBJ2-7; CDR3: CASNTPGPFYEQYF
V: TRBV7-2; J: TRBJ2-3; CDR3: CASSPSPYTQYF
V: TRBV29-1; J: TRBJ2-7; CDR3: CSVVDRMYYEQYF
V: TRBV24-1; J: TRBJ2-1; CDR3: CATSDYGTDNEQFF
V: TRBV7-9; J: TRBJ1-6; CDR3: CASSLGIRSSSPLHF
V: TRBV6-2/TRBV6-3; J: TRBJ2-2; CDR3: CASSPRAGQRGTGELFF
V: TRBV4-3; J: TRBJ2-3; CDR3: CASSYWDNTDTQYF
V: TRBV20-1; J: TRBJ2-1; CDR3: CSANRDSYNEQFF
V: TRBV12-3/TRBV12-4; J: TRBJ1-2; CDR3: CASSLQGIAYGYTF
V: TRBV6-1; J: TRBJ2-5; CDR3: CASSEIETGQETQYF
V: TRBV12-3/TRBV12-4; J: TRBJ2-7; CDR3: CASSPHTRTVNNFYEQYF
V: TRBV28; J: TRBJ1-2; CDR3: CASSLPGLREGYTF
V: TRBV20-1; J: TRBJ2-5; CDR3: CSARAISGSASGETQYF
V: TRBV28; J: TRBJ2-5; CDR3: CASPPKTGLAREETQYF
V: TRBV7-2; J: TRBJ2-1; CDR3: CASSLTSGRVIEQFF
V: TRBV29-1; J: TRBJ1-2; CDR3: CSSKDLANYGYTF
V: TRBV6-2/TRBV6-3; J: TRBJ2-1; CDR3: CASSRSNSYNEQFF
V: TRBV7-9; J: TRBJ1-1; CDR3: CASSLGPNQGLNTEAFF
V: TRBV3-1; J: TRBJ1-2; CDR3: CASSQTDRVFPARTF
V: TRBV3-1; J: TRBJ2-5; CDR3: CASSHVRLAGGEARETQYF
V: TRBV4-3; J: TRBJ1-2; CDR3: CASSDGTGLESGYTF
V: TRBV6-2/TRBV6-3; J: TRBJ2-1; CDR3: CASSYTINEQFF
V: TRBV12-3/TRBV12-4; J: TRBJ1-4; CDR3: CASSLRGAREKLFF
V: TRBV29-1; J: TRBJ2-2; CDR3: CSVGLAANTGELFF
V: TRBV4-2; J: TRBJ2-1; CDR3: CASSRVLFNEQFF
V: TRBV3-1; J: TRBJ2-7; CDR3: CASSHLTGYYEQYF
V: TRBV7-2; J: TRBJ2-4; CDR3: CASSPGREGIIQYF
V: TRBV12-3/TRBV12-4; J: TRBJ1-2; CDR3: CASILRGGNGYTF
V: TRBV3-1; J: TRBJ2-1; CDR3: CASSQGFNRRTSGNYEQFF
V: TRBV20-1; J: TRBJ2-7; CDR3: CSASAGTLSYEQYF
V: TRBV29-1; J: TRBJ2-7; CDR3: CSVERGRDEQYF
V: TRBV7-6; J: TRBJ2-7; CDR3: CASSATGGMSSEQYF
V: TRBV28; J: TRBJ2-3; CDR3: CASSPTRTGSTDTQYF
V: TRBV20-1; J: TRBJ1-2; CDR3: CSASIVGVGSLYGYTF
V: TRBV5-1; J: TRBJ2-1; CDR3: CASSLDRAYYNEQFF
V: TRBV6-1; J: TRBJ1-2; CDR3: CASSSSGTQVVHTF
V: TRBV7-2; J: TRBJ2-1; CDR3: CASSLQGAANNEQFF
V: TRBV29-1; J: TRBJ1-1; CDR3: CSVVPLNTEAFF
V: TRBV7-8; J: TRBJ2-1; CDR3: CASSRMTGPYNEQFF
V: TRBV3-1; J: TRBJ2-2; CDR3: CASSGQTSGVNTGELFF
V: TRBV20-1; J: TRBJ2-3; CDR3: CSARDPLGGRTDTQYF
V: TRBV20-1; J: TRBJ2-7; CDR3: CSAAGGSNHEQYF
V: TRBV2; J: TRBJ2-7; CDR3: CASRGLEGVVYYEQYF
V: TRBV27; J: TRBJ1-5; CDR3: CASSPGTGNNQPQHF